This record looks at one T cell receptor beta chain sequence and its context. Investigators built TCR beta libraries using UMI-labeled 5' RACE. TCRdb reanalyzed the 5' RACE reads and collapses them to one entry per CDR3 protein, without DNA. Here the sample table reports approximately 11,000 distinct CDR3 sequences. These data belong to a study of human CD8 memory T cell subsets. This CDR3 has 15 amino acids. CDR1 and CDR2 (germline): SGHTA, FQGTGA. The V gene is TRBV7-3, the J gene TRBJ2-2; TCRdb indicates TRBD1, and absent DNA this call remains unverified. Sequencing used CD8+ T cells from PBMCs. The TCR originated in a human donor in good health. The CDR3 sequence is CASSLRGTGTGELFF.